This T cell receptor beta chain was found in a study of PD-L1 blockade in urothelial cancer. CDR3 length: 13 residues. After removal of 6 bases from V and 3 bases from J, the junction contained 5 bases not matched to a gene. Germline CDR1 is SGDLS and CDR2 is YYNGEE. The method was immunoSEQ multiplex PCR; TCRdb's version includes in-frame clones alone and lacks a portion of them. This repertoire shows some 40,000 clones, roughly 89% found once; its top ten account for about 6.8%. Time point: peripheral blood 6 weeks after treatment start. The specimen comprised PBMCs, sampled around atezolizumab (anti-PD-L1) treatment. This TCR came from a man aged 70-80 years with urothelial cancer. The V gene is TRBV9, the J gene TRBJ1-1, with TRBD1 matching 7 bases. CDR3 coding DNA: TGTGCCAGCAACCGCGACAGGGACACTGAAGCTTTCTTT. Protein: CASNRDRDTEAFF. Together with reference TRBV9 and TRBJ1-1, the CDR3 gives the full variable domain: DSGVTQTPKHLITATGQRVTLRCSPRSGDLSVYWYQQSLDQGLQFLIQYYNGEERAKGNILERFSAQQFPDLHSELNLSSLELGDSALYFCASNRDRDTEAFFGQGTRLTVV.